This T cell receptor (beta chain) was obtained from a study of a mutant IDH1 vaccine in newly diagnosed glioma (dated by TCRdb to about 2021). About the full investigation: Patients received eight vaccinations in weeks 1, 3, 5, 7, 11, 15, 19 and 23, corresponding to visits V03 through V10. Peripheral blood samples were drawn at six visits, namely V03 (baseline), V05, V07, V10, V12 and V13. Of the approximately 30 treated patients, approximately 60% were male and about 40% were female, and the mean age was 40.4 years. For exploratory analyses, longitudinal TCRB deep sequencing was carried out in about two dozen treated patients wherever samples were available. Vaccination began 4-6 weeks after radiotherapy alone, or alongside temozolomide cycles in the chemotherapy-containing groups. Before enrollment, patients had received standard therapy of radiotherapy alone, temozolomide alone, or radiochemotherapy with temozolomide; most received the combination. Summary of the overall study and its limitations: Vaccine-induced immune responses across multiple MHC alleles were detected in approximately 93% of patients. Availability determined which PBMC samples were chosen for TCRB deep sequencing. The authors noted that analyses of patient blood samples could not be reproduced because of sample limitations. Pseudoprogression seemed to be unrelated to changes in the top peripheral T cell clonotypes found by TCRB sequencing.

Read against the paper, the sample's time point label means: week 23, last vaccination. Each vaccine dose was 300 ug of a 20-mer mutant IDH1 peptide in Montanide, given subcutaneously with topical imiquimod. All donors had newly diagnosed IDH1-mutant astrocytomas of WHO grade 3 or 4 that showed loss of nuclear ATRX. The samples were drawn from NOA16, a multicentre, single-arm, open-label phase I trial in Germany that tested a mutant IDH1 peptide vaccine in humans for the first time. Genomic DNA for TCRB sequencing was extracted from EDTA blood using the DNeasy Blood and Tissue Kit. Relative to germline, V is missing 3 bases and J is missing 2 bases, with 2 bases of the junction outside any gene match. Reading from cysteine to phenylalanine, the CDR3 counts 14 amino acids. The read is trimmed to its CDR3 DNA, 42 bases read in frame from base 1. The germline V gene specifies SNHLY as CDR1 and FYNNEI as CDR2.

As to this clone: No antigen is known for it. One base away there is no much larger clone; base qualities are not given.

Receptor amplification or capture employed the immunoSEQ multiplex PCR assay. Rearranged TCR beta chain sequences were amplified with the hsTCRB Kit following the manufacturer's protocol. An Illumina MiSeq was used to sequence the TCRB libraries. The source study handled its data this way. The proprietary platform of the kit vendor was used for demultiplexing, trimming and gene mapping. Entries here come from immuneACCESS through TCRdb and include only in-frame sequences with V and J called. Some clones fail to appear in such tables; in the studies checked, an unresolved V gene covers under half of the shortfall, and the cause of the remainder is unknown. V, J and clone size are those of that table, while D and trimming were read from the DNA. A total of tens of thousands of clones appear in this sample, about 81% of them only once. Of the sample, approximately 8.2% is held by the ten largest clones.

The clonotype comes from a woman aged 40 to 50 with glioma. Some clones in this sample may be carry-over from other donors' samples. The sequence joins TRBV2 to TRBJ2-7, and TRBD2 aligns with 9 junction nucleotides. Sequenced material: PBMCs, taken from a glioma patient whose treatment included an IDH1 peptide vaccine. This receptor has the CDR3 CASSDSGGTYEQYF. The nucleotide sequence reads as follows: TGTGCCAGCAGTGATAGCGGGGGTACCTACGAGCAGTACTTC.